This TCR beta chain comes out of a study of blood T cell repertoires in COVID-19. The germline V gene has CDR1 MNHEY and CDR2 SVGEGT. V trimming: 0 bases; J trimming: 5 bases; junction bases outside the gene matches: 7. The CDR3 length is 16 residues. Using immunoSEQ multiplex PCR, the repertoire was profiled, and TCRdb retains in-frame clones only, with some absent. There are roughly 64,000 clones in the sample; roughly 88% occur only once, and roughly 6% lies in the top ten. What was sequenced was peripheral blood. This TCR was recovered from a woman aged 60-70 years with acute or convalescent COVID-19. This chain joins TRBV6-2 or TRBV6-3 and TRBJ1-2, with TRBD1 identical over 9 bases. CDR3 in DNA: TGTGCCAGCAGTTACTCCCGGACAGGGGCGGGGTATGGCTACACCTTC. Residues: CASSYSRTGAGYGYTF.